Each of the 14 T cell receptor beta chains below was sequenced from the same sample in a study of CD8+CD57+ T cells in acquired aplastic anemia. The TCR beta profiling, which covered VDJ combination and CDR3 sequence, was carried out using genomic DNA as the template. TCRdb reprocessed the reads via MiXCR and lists one record per CDR3 protein. The sample lists about 210,000 distinct CDR3 sequences; approximately 60% were seen once. The sample consisted of sorted CD4+, CD8+, or CD8+CD57+ T cells (not recorded which) from PBMCs. These receptors came from a human donor in good health.

The rearrangement joins TRBV5-1 to TRBJ1-6; D is perhaps TRBD1 (6 bases). This CDR3 is 15 amino acids long. Trimming took 4 bases from V and 7 from J, leaving 15 bases between them. Germline V CDR1 and CDR2: SGHRS, YFSETQ. The CDR3 loop reads CASSLSGQTNSPLHF. In nucleotides, the CDR3 is TGCGCCAGCAGCCTATCTGGACAGACGAATTCACCCCTCCACTTT.

This clonotype has just one count. This sequence joins TRBV5-1 and TRBJ2-7; perhaps D is TRBD1 or TRBD2 (5 bases each). Germline lookup yields CDR1 SGHRS and CDR2 YFSETQ. Trimming cost V 0 bases and J 1 base, with 17 bases left between them. The CDR3 loop spans 17 amino acids. The DNA for the CDR3 is TGCGCCAGCAGCTTGGAGCCGGGGCAGCCCTCTTCCTACGAGCAGTACTTC. It codes for CASSLEPGQPSSYEQYF.

The V call is TRBV15, the J call TRBJ1-2; D is perhaps TRBD1 (5 bases). The germline V gene encodes CDR1 LNHNV and CDR2 YYDKDF (reference sequence). V lost 0 bases and J lost 2, with 16 bases in between. There are 17 residues in the CDR3. CDR3 in DNA: TGTGCCACCAGCAGAGATCTGGGGCAGGGCGGGAACTATGGCTACACCTTC. Translating gives CATSRDLGQGGNYGYTF.

The chain joins TRBV7-2 to TRBJ2-7; D not resolved. With 3 bases removed from V and 7 bases from J, the gap between germline ends came to 13 bases. Germline values: CDR1 SGHTA, CDR2 FQGNSA. The CDR3 is made up of 13 amino acids. CDR3: CASSLAESGEQYF. CDR3 DNA sequence: TGTGCCAGCAGCTTGGCGGAGTCTGGGGAGCAGTACTTC.

This clonotype was counted ten times or more. V and J are TRBV4-3 and TRBJ2-3, with TRBD2 matching 15 bases. This CDR3 spans 16 amino acids. Germline assignment: CDR1 LGHNA and CDR2 YSLEER. The junction had 2 bases not matched to a gene; V was cut back by 4 bases and J by 3 bases. This chain's CDR3 is CASSPGLAGGTDTQYF. The CDR3 DNA reads as TGCGCCAGCAGCCCGGGACTAGCGGGGGGAACAGATACGCAGTATTTT.

This chain connects TRBV20-1 to TRBJ1-1; 10 positions agree with TRBD1. Trimming removed 0 bases from V and 5 bases from J; junction bases left unmatched: 3. In germline, CDR1 is DFQATT, CDR2 SNEGSKA (reference sequence). There are 14 residues in the CDR3. The DNA for the CDR3 is TGCAGTGCTAGAGATCCGGGACAGGGGACTGAAGCTTTCTTT. It is translated as CSARDPGQGTEAFF.

This clonotype was seen just once. The chain carries TRBV9 and TRBJ1-2, with unresolved D. In germline, CDR1 is SGDLS, CDR2 YYNGEE. V was clipped by 0 bases and J by 0 bases, with 9 bases between them. The CDR3 loop spans 15 amino acids. CDR3 region: CASSVGTTSNYGYTF. CDR3 nucleotides: TGTGCCAGCAGCGTAGGGACCACCTCTAACTATGGCTACACCTTC.

This clonotype was observed a few times. Given a much more abundant clone one base away, this may be a read error. V usage is TRBV19 and J usage is TRBJ2-6, with D possibly being TRBD1 (5 bases). CDR1 LNHDA and CDR2 SQIVND come from the germline V gene (reference sequence). The CDR3 consists of 16 residues. CDR3 protein: CASSIIVDSGANVLAF. The CDR3 DNA reads as TGTGCCAGTAGTATAATAGTCGATTCTGGGGCCAACGTCCTGGCTTTC.

V gene TRBV7-6 combines with J gene TRBJ1-2; the D gene is possibly TRBD1 (5 bases). Trimming shortened V by 5 bases and J by 4 bases, and 20 bases separated the two germline ends. CDR1 and CDR2 from the germline V gene are SGHVS and FNYEAQ. This CDR3 region has 16 residues. As DNA, the CDR3 is TGTGCCAGCAGCCCCGGCGGACATCCGGGCATCTATGGCTACACCTTC. Protein product: CASSPGGHPGIYGYTF. The variable domain in full, completed from reference TRBV7-6 and TRBJ1-2, reads GAGVSQSPRYKVTKRGQDVALRCDPISGHVSLYWYRQALGQGPEFLTYFNYEAQQDKSGLPNDRFSAERPEGSISTLTIQRTEQRDSAMYRCASSPGGHPGIYGYTFGSGTRLTVV.

For this clonotype: The junction differs from germline at one of its ends, possibly a read error. Here the CDR3 reads CRDRDTRSTGELLF. CDR3 in DNA: TGCAGAGACAGGGACACAAGAAGTACCGGGGAGCTGCTTTTT. The chain joins TRBV29-1 to TRBJ2-2; 7 nucleotides line up with TRBD1. Germline V gives CDR1 SQVTM, CDR2 ANQGSEA. The CDR3 has 14 residues.

This chain joins TRBV9 and TRBJ2-1; maybe TRBD1 (5 bases). Germline CDR1 SGDLS, CDR2 YYNGEE. Trimming took 8 bases from V and 5 from J, leaving 8 bases between them. The CDR3 has 11 residues. In nucleotides, the CDR3 is TGTGCCAGAGACAGCAACAATGAGCAGTTCTTC. It yields the protein CARDSNNEQFF.

The rearrangement links TRBV11-2 to TRBJ2-7, with TRBD1 matching 7 bases. Looked up from germline, CDR1 is SGHAT and CDR2 is FQNNGV. The CDR3 has 14 residues. The junction had 6 bases not matched to a gene; V was cut back by 5 bases and J by 2 bases. In DNA, the CDR3 is TGTGCCAGCAGCACGACCGGGACAGCCTACGAGCAGTACTTC. Translated, it gives CASSTTGTAYEQYF.

This sequence joins TRBV20-1 and TRBJ2-3; the D call may be TRBD1 or TRBD2 (6 bases each). This CDR3 spans 15 amino acids. Germline loops: CDR1 DFQATT, CDR2 SNEGSKA (reference sequence). Between the trimmed V and J ends, which lost 3 bases and 2 bases, there was a span of 15 bases. CDR3 sequence (DNA): TGCAGTGCTAGTTACTGGGGGGCCGACACAGATACGCAGTATTTT. Translating it yields CSASYWGADTDTQYF.

Many counts were recorded for this clonotype. The V call is TRBV12-3 or TRBV12-4, the J call TRBJ1-1; D is ambiguous. V gave up 3 bases and J gave up 6 bases, with 11 bases separating them. CDR3 length: 13 amino acids. In DNA form, the CDR3 reads TGTGCCAGCAGTTTCAAAGGGTCAGCTGAAGCTTTCTTT. Protein product: CASSFKGSAEAFF.